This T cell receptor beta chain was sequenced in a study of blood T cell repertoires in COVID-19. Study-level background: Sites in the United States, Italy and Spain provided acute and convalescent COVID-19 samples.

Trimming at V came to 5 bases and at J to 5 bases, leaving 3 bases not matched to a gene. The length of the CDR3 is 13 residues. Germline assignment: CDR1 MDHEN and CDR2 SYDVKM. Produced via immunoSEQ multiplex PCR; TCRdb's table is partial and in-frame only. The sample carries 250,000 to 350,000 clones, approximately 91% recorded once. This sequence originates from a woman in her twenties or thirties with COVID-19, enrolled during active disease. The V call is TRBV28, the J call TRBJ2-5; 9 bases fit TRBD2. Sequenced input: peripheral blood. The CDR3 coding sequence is TGTGCCAGCAGTGTAGCGGGAGAGGAGACCCAGTACTTC. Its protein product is CASSVAGEETQYF.